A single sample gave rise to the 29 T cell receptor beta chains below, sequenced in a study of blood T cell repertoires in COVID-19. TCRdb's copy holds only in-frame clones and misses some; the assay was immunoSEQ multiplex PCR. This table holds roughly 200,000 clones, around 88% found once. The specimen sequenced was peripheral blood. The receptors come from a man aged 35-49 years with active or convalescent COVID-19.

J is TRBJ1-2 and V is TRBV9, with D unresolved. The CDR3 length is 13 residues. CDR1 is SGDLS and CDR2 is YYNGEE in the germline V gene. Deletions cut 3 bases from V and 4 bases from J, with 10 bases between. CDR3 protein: CASSATGVYGYTF. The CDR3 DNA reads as TGTGCCAGCAGCGCGACTGGAGTCTATGGCTACACCTTC. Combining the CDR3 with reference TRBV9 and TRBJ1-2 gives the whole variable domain DSGVTQTPKHLITATGQRVTLRCSPRSGDLSVYWYQQSLDQGLQFLIQYYNGEERAKGNILERFSAQQFPDLHSELNLSSLELGDSALYFCASSATGVYGYTFGSGTRLTVV.

The CDR3 loop is CASSLQGAFIGYTF. The CDR3 DNA follows: TGTGCCAGCAGCTTACAGGGGGCCTTCATTGGCTACACCTTC. The genes are TRBV5-4 and TRBJ1-2; 9 bases agree with TRBD1. The CDR3 runs to 14 residues. CDR1 is SGHNT, CDR2 YYREEE, per germline (reference sequence). Losses at the gene ends were 2 bases for V and 7 bases for J; bases not matched to a gene: 6.

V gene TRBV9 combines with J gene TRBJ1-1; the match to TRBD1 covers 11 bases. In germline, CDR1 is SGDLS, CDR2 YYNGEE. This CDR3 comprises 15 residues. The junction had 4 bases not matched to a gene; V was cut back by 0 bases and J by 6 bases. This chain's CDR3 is CASSVVGQGVSEAFF. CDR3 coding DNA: TGTGCCAGCAGCGTAGTGGGACAGGGGGTTTCTGAAGCTTTCTTT.

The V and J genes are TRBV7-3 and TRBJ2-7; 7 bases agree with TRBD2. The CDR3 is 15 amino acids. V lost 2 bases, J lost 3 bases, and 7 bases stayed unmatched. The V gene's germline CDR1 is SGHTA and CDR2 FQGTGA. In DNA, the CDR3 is TGTGCCAGCAGCTTATCAAGCGGGGTATACTACGAGCAGTACTTC. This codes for CASSLSSGVYYEQYF.

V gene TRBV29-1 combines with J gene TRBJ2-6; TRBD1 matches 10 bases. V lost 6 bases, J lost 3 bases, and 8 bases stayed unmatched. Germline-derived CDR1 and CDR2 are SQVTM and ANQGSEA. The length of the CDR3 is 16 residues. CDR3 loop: CSVLATGGGGANVLTF. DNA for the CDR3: TGCAGCGTCCTAGCGACAGGGGGCGGTGGGGCCAACGTCCTGACTTTC.

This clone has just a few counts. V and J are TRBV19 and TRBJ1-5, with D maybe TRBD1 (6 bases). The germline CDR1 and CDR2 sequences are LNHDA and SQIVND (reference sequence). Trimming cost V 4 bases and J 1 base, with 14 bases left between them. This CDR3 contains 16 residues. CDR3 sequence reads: CASSTVWGPSNQPQHF. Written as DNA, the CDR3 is TGTGCCAGTAGTACGGTTTGGGGGCCAAGCAATCAGCCCCAGCATTTT.

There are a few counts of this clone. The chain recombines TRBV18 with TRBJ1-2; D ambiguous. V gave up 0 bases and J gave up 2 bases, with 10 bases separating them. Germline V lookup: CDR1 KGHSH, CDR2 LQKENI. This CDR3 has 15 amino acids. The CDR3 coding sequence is TGTGCCAGCTCACCACCGTTTTCGCAGAACTATGGCTACACCTTC. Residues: CASSPPFSQNYGYTF.

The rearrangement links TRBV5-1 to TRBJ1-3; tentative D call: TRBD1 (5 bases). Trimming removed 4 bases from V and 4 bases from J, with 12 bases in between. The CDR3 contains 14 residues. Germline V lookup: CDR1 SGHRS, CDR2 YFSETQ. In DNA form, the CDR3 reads TGCGCCAGCAGCCAAGGGACTCTCGGAAACACCATATATTTT. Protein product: CASSQGTLGNTIYF.

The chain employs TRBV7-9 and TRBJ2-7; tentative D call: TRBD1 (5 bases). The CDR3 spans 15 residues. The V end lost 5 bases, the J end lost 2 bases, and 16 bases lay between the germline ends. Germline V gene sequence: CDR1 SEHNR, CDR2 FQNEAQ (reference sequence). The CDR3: CASSTLGRAPYEQYF. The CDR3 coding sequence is TGTGCCAGCAGCACGTTAGGCAGGGCCCCCTACGAGCAGTACTTC.

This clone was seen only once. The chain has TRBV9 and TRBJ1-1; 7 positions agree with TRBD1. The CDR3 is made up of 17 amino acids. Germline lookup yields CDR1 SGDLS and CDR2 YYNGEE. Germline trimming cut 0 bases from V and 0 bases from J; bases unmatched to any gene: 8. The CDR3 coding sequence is TGTGCCAGCAGCGTAGTTCCCGGAGGGGGCGTGAACACTGAAGCTTTCTTT. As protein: CASSVVPGGGVNTEAFF.

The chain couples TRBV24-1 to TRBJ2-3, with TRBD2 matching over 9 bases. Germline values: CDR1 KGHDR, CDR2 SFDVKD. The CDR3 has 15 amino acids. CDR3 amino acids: CPHPLGGRVEDTQYF. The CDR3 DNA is TGTCCCCACCCCCTTGGCGGGAGGGTAGAGGATACGCAGTATTTT.

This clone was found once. CDR3 DNA sequence: TGTGCCAGCAGCCTCGGACAGGGGGCATACGGAAACACCATATATTTT. It translates to CASSLGQGAYGNTIYF. The rearrangement uses TRBV7-2 and TRBJ1-3; 11 positions agree with TRBD1. Germline V gene data show CDR1 as SGHTA and CDR2 as FQGNSA. Trimming at V came to 5 bases and at J to 4 bases, leaving 7 bases not matched to a gene. The CDR3 runs 16 residues.

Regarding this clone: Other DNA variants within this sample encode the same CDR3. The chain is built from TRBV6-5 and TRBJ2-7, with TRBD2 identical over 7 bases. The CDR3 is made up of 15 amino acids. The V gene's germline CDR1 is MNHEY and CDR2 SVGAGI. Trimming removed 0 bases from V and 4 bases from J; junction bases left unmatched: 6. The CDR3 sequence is CASSYSSGRGYEQYF. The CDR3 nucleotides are TGTGCCAGCAGTTACTCATCGGGGAGGGGTTACGAGCAGTACTTC.

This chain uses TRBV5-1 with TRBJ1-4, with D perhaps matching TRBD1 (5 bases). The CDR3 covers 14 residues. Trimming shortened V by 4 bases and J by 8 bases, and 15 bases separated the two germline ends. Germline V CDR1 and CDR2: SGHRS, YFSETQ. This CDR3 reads CASSLQSPGEKLFF. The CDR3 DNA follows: TGCGCCAGCAGCCTACAATCACCAGGGGAAAAACTGTTTTTT. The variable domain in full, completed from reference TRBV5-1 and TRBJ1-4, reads KAGVTQTPRYLIKTRGQQVTLSCSPISGHRSVSWYQQTPGQGLQFLFEYFSETQRNKGNFPGRFSGRQFSNSRSEMNVSTLELGDSALYLCASSLQSPGEKLFFGSGTQLSVL.

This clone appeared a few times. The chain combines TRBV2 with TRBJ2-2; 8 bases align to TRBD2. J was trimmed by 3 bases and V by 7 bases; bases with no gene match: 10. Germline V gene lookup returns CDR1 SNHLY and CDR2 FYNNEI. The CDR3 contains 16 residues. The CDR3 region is CASIYQRGLYTGELFF. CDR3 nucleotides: TGTGCCAGCATTTATCAGCGGGGGTTGTACACCGGGGAGCTGTTTTTT. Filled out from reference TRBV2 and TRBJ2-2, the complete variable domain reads EPEVTQTPSHQVTQMGQEVILRCVPISNHLYFYWYRQILGQKVEFLVSFYNNEISEKSEIFDDQFSVERPDGSNFTLKIRSTKLEDSAMYFCASIYQRGLYTGELFFGEGSRLTVL.

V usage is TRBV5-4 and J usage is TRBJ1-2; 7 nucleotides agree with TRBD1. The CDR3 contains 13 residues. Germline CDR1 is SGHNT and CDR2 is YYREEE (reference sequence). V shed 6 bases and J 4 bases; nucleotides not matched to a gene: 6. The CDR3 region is CASKLQGTYGYTF. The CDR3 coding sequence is TGTGCCAGCAAGTTACAGGGGACCTATGGCTACACCTTC. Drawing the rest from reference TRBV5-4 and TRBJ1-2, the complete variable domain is ETGVTQSPTHLIKTRGQQVTLRCSSQSGHNTVSWYQQALGQGPQFIFQYYREEENGRGNFPPRFSGLQFPNYSSELNVNALELDDSALYLCASKLQGTYGYTFGSGTRLTVV.

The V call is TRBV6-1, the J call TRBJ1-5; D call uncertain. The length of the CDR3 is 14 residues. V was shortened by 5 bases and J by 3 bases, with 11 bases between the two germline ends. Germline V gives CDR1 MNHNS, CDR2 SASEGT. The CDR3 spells CASSHGEINQPQHF. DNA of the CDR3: TGTGCCAGCAGTCACGGGGAGATCAATCAGCCCCAGCATTTT.

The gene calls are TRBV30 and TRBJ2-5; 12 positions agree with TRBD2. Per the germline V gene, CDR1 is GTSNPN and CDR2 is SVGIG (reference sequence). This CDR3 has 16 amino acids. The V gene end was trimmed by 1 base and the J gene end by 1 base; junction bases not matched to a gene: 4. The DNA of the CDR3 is TGTGCCTGGAGTGGACTAGCGGGGGCCCTCCAAGAGACCCAGTACTTC. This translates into CAWSGLAGALQETQYF.

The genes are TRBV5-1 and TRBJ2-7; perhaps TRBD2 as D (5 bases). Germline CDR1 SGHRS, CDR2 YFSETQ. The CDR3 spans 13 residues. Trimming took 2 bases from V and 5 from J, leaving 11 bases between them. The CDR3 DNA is TGCGCCAGCAGCTTCGAGGGTTCCGACGAGCAGTACTTC. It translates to CASSFEGSDEQYF.

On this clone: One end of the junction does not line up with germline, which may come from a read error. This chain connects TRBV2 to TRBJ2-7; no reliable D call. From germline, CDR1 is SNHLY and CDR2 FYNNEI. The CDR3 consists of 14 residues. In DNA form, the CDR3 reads TGTGCCAGCAGGGAAGTGGGCCCAGGCTACGAGCAGTACTTC. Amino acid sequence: CASREVGPGYEQYF.

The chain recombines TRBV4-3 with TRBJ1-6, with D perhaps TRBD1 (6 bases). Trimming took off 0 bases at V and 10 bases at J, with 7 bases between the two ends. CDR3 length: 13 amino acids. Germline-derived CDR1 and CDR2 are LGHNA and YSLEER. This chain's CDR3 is CASSQDQGSPLHF. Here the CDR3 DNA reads TGCGCCAGCAGCCAAGACCAGGGGTCACCCCTCCACTTT.

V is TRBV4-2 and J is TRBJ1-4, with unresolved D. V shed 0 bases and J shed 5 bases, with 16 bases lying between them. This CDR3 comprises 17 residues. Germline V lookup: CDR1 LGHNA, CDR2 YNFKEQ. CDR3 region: CASSQDGGRGRNEKLFF. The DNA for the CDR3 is TGTGCCAGCAGCCAAGATGGTGGGAGAGGTCGGAATGAAAAACTGTTTTTT.

CDR3 residues: CASSVDLGLYGYTF. The CDR3 DNA reads TGTGCCAGCAGCGTAGATCTGGGGCTATATGGCTACACCTTC. The chain uses TRBV9 and TRBJ1-2; possibly TRBD1 for D (5 bases). The ends were cut back, 0 bases at V and 5 bases at J, with 11 bases in the middle. From germline, CDR1 is SGDLS and CDR2 YYNGEE. The CDR3 has 14 amino acids.

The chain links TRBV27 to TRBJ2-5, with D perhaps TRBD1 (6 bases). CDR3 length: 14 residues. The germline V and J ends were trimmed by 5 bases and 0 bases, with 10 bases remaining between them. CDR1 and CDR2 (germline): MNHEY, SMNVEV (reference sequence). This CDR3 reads CASSPWDNQETQYF. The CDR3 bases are TGTGCCAGCAGTCCTTGGGACAACCAAGAGACCCAGTACTTC.

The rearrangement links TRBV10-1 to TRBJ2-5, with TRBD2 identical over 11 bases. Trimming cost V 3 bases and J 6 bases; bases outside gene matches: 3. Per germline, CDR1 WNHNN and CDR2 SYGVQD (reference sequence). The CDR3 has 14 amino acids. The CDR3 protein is CASSDSGREKTQYF. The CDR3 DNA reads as TGCGCCAGCAGTGATAGCGGGAGGGAAAAGACCCAGTACTTC.

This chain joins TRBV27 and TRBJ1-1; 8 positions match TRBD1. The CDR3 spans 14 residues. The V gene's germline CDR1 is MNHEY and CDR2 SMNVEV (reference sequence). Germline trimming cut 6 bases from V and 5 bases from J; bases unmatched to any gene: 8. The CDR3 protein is CASSRDRRTTEAFF. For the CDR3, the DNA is TGTGCCAGCAGCCGGGACAGGAGGACGACTGAAGCTTTCTTT.

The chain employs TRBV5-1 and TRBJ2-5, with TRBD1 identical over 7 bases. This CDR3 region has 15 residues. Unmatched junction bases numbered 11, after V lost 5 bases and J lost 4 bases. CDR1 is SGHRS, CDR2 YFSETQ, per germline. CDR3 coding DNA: TGCGCCAGCAGTCGGGGAGACAGGGCGTTAGAGACCCAGTACTTC. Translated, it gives CASSRGDRALETQYF.

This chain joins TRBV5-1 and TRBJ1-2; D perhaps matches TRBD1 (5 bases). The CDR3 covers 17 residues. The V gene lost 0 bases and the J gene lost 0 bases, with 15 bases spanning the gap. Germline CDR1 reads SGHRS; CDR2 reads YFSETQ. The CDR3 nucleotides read TGCGCCAGCAGCTTGGAGTACGGGACTTTCGCTAACTATGGCTACACCTTC. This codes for CASSLEYGTFANYGYTF.

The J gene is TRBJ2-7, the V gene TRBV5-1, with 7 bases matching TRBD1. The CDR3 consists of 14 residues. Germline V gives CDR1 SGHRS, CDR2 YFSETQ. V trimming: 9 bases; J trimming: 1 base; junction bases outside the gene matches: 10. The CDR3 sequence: CATRRETGSYEQYF. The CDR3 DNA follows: TGCGCCACCAGAAGGGAGACAGGGTCCTACGAGCAGTACTTC. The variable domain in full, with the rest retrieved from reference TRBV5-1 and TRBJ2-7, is KAGVTQTPRYLIKTRGQQVTLSCSPISGHRSVSWYQQTPGQGLQFLFEYFSETQRNKGNFPGRFSGRQFSNSRSEMNVSTLELGDSALYLCATRRETGSYEQYFGPGTRLTVT.